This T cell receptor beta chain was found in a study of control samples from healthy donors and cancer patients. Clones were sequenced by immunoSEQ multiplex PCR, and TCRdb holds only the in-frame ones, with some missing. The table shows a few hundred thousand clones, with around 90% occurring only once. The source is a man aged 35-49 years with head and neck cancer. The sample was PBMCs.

The CDR3 region has the DNA TGTGCCAGCTCAACGGACAGGAACTATGGCTACACCTTC. It translates to CASSTDRNYGYTF. The V call is TRBV18, the J call TRBJ1-2; 7 positions agree with TRBD1. The V and J ends lost 5 bases and 2 bases, in that order; junction bases with no gene match: 2. CDR1 KGHSH and CDR2 LQKENI come from the germline V gene. The CDR3 totals 13 residues.